A selection of T cell receptor beta chains follows, all from one sample in a study of radiotherapy plus CTLA-4 blockade in lung cancer. Data came from immunoSEQ multiplex PCR; TCRdb stores just in-frame clones and leaves some out. The sample holds about 80,000 clones; roughly 86% are singletons and the top ten take 0.87%. Specimen: peripheral blood, collected from a patient treated with radiotherapy plus ipilimumab. The receptors here all came from a human donor with non-small cell lung cancer who had stable disease on radiotherapy plus ipilimumab. Both conserved end residues are part of each CDR3. Each record gives: clone size, J gene, D gene, V gene, CDR3 protein, CDR3 DNA. The D gene is left open where the match is weak. Expanded clones get a size class; other rows say once, few or many, or leave the size out.

clone_size: NA
j_call: TRBJ1-2
d_call: NA
v_call: TRBV10-3
cdr3_aa: CAISPGTGMAVVDYTF
cdr3_nt: TGTGCCATCAGCCCCGGGACGGGAATGGCGGTGGTCGACTACACCTTC

clone_size: NA
j_call: TRBJ1-1
d_call: NA
v_call: TRBV12-5
cdr3_aa: CASGDTEAFF
cdr3_nt: TGTGCTTCTGGGGACACTGAAGCTTTCTTT

clone_size: NA
j_call: TRBJ1-3
d_call: NA
v_call: TRBV11-2
cdr3_aa: CASSLGGGSGNTIYF
cdr3_nt: TGTGCCAGCAGCTTAGGGGGTGGCTCTGGAAACACCATATATTTT

clone_size: NA
j_call: TRBJ2-7
d_call: TRBD2
v_call: TRBV28
cdr3_aa: CASSSGGGHYEQYF
cdr3_nt: TGTGCCAGCAGCTCGGGGGGGGGCCACTACGAGCAGTACTTC

clone_size: NA
j_call: TRBJ1-2
d_call: NA
v_call: TRBV15
cdr3_aa: CATSRGPGFYGYTF
cdr3_nt: TGTGCCACCAGCAGGGGCCCAGGGTTCTATGGCTACACCTTC

clone_size: NA
j_call: TRBJ1-4
d_call: NA
v_call: TRBV19
cdr3_aa: CASRAGRGEKLFF
cdr3_nt: TGTGCCAGTAGGGCGGGCAGGGGTGAAAAACTGTTTTTT

clone_size: few
j_call: TRBJ2-7
d_call: TRBD2
v_call: TRBV6-1
cdr3_aa: CASSNSGGAYEQYF
cdr3_nt: TGTGCCAGCAGTAACTCCGGGGGGGCCTACGAGCAGTACTTC

clone_size: once
j_call: TRBJ1-2
d_call: NA
v_call: TRBV9
cdr3_aa: CASSVGLGVDGYTF
cdr3_nt: TGTGCCAGCAGCGTGGGGTTGGGAGTGGATGGCTACACCTTC

clone_size: NA
j_call: TRBJ1-1
d_call: NA
v_call: TRBV4-2
cdr3_aa: CASSQQQGWGTEAFF
cdr3_nt: TGTGCCAGCAGCCAACAACAGGGATGGGGGACTGAAGCTTTCTTT

clone_size: few
j_call: TRBJ1-6
d_call: NA
v_call: TRBV28
cdr3_aa: CASRPGSSPLHF
cdr3_nt: TGTGCCAGCAGGCCGGGAAGTTCACCCCTCCACTTT

clone_size: NA
j_call: TRBJ2-1
d_call: NA
v_call: TRBV19
cdr3_aa: CASKLSGFTYNEQFF
cdr3_nt: TGTGCCAGTAAACTGAGCGGGTTCACCTACAATGAGCAGTTCTTC

clone_size: NA
j_call: TRBJ2-7
d_call: TRBD2
v_call: TRBV30
cdr3_aa: CAWRGLGLAGGAYEQYF
cdr3_nt: TGTGCCTGGCGCGGTCTTGGACTAGCGGGGGGGGCCTACGAGCAGTACTTC

clone_size: NA
j_call: TRBJ1-5
d_call: TRBD1
v_call: TRBV27
cdr3_aa: CASSLWSVGQGGDQPQHF
cdr3_nt: TGTGCCAGCAGTTTATGGTCCGTGGGACAGGGTGGAGATCAGCCCCAGCATTTT

clone_size: NA
j_call: TRBJ2-7
d_call: TRBD2
v_call: TRBV28
cdr3_aa: CASSLPYSGGYEQYF
cdr3_nt: TGTGCCAGCAGTTTACCCTATAGCGGGGGCTACGAGCAGTACTTC

clone_size: NA
j_call: TRBJ2-3
d_call: NA
v_call: TRBV7-9
cdr3_aa: CASSRSTSTDTQYF
cdr3_nt: TGTGCCAGCAGCCGGTCAACTAGCACAGATACGCAGTATTTT

clone_size: NA
j_call: TRBJ1-1
d_call: NA
v_call: TRBV19
cdr3_aa: CASMVTNTEAFF
cdr3_nt: TGTGCCAGTATGGTAACGAACACTGAAGCTTTCTTT

clone_size: NA
j_call: TRBJ1-6
d_call: TRBD1
v_call: TRBV27
cdr3_aa: CASSLRTGNSPLHF
cdr3_nt: TGTGCCAGCAGTTTAAGGACAGGGAATTCACCCCTCCACTTT

clone_size: NA
j_call: TRBJ2-7
d_call: TRBD1
v_call: TRBV6-6
cdr3_aa: CASSYTGGGSYEQYF
cdr3_nt: TGTGCCAGCAGTTATACAGGGGGCGGCTCCTACGAGCAGTACTTC

clone_size: NA
j_call: TRBJ2-3
d_call: NA
v_call: TRBV5-1
cdr3_aa: CASSWALATDTQYF
cdr3_nt: TGCGCCAGCAGCTGGGCCCTAGCCACAGATACGCAGTATTTT

clone_size: NA
j_call: TRBJ1-4
d_call: TRBD1
v_call: TRBV11-2
cdr3_aa: CASRWDSRDEKLFF
cdr3_nt: TGTGCCAGCAGGTGGGACAGCAGGGACGAAAAACTGTTTTTT

clone_size: NA
j_call: TRBJ2-7
d_call: NA
v_call: TRBV18
cdr3_aa: CASSPLPGKTSYEQYF
cdr3_nt: TGTGCCAGCTCACCACTTCCGGGAAAGACATCCTACGAGCAGTACTTC

clone_size: NA
j_call: TRBJ2-7
d_call: TRBD2
v_call: TRBV2
cdr3_aa: CASSFSGDSYEQYF
cdr3_nt: TGTGCCAGCAGTTTTAGCGGGGACTCCTACGAGCAGTACTTC

clone_size: NA
j_call: TRBJ2-3
d_call: NA
v_call: TRBV5-5
cdr3_aa: CASSLRQVGTDTQYF
cdr3_nt: TGTGCCAGCAGCTTGAGGCAGGTGGGCACAGATACGCAGTATTTT

clone_size: NA
j_call: TRBJ2-2
d_call: NA
v_call: TRBV11-2
cdr3_aa: CASSPQVVGELFF
cdr3_nt: TGTGCCAGCAGCCCACAGGTTGTGGGGGAGCTGTTTTTT

clone_size: NA
j_call: TRBJ2-5
d_call: TRBD1
v_call: TRBV10-1
cdr3_aa: CASSMTGEQETQYF
cdr3_nt: TGCGCCAGCAGTATGACAGGGGAGCAAGAGACCCAGTACTTC